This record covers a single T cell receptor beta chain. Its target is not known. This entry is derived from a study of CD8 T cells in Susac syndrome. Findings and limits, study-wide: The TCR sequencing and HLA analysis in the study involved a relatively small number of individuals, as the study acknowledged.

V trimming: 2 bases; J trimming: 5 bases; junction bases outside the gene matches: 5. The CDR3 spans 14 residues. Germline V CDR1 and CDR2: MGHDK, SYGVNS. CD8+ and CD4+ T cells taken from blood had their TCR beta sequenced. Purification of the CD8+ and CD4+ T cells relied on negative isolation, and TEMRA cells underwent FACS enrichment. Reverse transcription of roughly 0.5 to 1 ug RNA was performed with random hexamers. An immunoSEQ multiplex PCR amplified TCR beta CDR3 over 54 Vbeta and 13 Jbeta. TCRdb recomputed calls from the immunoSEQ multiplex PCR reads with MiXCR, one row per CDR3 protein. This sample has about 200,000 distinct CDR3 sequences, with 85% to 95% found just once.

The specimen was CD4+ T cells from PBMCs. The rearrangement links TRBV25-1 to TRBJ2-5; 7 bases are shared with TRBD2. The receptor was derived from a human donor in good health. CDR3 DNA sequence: TGTGCCAGCAGTGAACGGGGGGAAGGGGAGACCCAGTACTTC. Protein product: CASSERGEGETQYF. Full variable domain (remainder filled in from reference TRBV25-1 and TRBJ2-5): EADIYQTPRYLVIGTGKKITLECSQTMGHDKMYWYQQDPGMELHLIHYSYGVNSTEKGDLSSESTVSRIRTEHFPLTLESARPSHTSQYLCASSERGEGETQYFGPGTRLLVL.